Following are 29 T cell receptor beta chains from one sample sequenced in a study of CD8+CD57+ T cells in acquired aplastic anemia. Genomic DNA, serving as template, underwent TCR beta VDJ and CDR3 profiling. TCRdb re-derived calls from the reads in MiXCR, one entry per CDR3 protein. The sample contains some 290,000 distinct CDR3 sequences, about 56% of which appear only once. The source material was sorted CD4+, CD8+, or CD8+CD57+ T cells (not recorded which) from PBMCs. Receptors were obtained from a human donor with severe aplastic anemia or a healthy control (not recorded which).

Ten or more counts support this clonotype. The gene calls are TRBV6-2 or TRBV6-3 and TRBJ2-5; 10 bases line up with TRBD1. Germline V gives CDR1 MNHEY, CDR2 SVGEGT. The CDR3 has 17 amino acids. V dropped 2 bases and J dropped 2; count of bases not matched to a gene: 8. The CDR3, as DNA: TGTGCCAGCAGTTACCCGACAGGGGGCGCCGATCAAGAGACCCAGTACTTC. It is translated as CASSYPTGGADQETQYF.

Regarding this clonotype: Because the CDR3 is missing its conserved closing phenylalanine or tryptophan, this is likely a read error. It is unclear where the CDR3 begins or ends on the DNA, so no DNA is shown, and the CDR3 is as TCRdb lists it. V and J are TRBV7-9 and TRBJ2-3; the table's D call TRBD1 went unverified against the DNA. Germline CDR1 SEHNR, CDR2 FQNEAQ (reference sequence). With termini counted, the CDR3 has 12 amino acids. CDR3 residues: CASSLRGIEASP.

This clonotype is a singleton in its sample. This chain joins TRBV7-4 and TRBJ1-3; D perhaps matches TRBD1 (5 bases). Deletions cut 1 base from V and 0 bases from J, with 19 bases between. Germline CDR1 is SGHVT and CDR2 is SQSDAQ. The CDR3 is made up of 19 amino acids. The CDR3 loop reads CASSLEYGTPHLSGNTIYF. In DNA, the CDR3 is TGTGCCAGCAGCTTAGAGTACGGGACGCCTCACCTCTCTGGAAACACCATATATTTT.

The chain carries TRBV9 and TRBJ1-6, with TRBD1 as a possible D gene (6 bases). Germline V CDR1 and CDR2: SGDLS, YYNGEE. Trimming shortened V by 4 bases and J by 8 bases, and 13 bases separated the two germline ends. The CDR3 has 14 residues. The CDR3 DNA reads TGTGCCAGCAGCAGCAGGGGTGCGGATTCACCCCTCCACTTT. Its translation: CASSSRGADSPLHF.

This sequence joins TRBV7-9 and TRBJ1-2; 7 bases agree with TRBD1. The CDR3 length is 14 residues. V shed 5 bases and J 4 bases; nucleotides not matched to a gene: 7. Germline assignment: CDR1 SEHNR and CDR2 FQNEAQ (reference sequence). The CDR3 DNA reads TGTGCCAGCAGCACCCGGGACAGACCCTATGGCTACACCTTC. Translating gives CASSTRDRPYGYTF. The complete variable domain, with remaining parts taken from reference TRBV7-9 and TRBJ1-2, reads DTGVSQNPRHKITKRGQNVTFRCDPISEHNRLYWYRQTLGQGPEFLTYFQNEAQLEKSRLLSDRFSAERPKGSFSTLEIQRTEQGDSAMYLCASSTRDRPYGYTFGSGTRLTVV.

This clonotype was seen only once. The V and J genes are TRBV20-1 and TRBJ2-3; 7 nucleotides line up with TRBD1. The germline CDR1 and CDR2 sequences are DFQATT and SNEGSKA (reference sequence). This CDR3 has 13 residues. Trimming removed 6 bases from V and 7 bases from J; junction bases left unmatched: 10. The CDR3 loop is CSAVTGVDNTQYF. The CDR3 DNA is TGCAGTGCGGTAACAGGGGTGGATAATACGCAGTATTTT.

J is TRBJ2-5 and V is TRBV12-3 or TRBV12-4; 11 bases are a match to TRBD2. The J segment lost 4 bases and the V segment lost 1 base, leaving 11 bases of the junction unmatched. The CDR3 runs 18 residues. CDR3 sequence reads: CASSLGVGLAGGGETQYF. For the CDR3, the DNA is TGTGCCAGCAGTTTAGGGGTAGGGCTAGCGGGGGGAGGAGAGACCCAGTACTTC.

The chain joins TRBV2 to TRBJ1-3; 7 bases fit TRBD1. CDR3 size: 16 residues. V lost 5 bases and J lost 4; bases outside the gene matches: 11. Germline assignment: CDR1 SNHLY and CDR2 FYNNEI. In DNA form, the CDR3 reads TGTGCCAGCAGTTTAGAAGGGGGCTCCGGAGGAAACACCATATATTTT. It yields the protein CASSLEGGSGGNTIYF. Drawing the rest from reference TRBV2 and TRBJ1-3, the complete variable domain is EPEVTQTPSHQVTQMGQEVILRCVPISNHLYFYWYRQILGQKVEFLVSFYNNEISEKSEIFDDQFSVERPDGSNFTLKIRSTKLEDSAMYFCASSLEGGSGGNTIYFGEGSWLTVV.

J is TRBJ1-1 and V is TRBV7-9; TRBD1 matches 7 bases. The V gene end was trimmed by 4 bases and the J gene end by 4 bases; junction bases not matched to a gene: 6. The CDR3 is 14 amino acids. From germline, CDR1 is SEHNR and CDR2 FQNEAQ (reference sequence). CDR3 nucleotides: TGTGCCAGCAGCTGGGACAGCCGGATCACTGAAGCTTTCTTT. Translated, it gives CASSWDSRITEAFF.

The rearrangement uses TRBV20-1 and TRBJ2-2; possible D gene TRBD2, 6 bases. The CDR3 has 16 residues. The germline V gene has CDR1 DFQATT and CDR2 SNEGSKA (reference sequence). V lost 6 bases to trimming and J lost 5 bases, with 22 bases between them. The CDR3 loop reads CSAPNVRGSGTGELFF. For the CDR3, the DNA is TGCAGTGCCCCGAATGTCCGGGGGAGCGGTACCGGGGAGCTGTTTTTT.

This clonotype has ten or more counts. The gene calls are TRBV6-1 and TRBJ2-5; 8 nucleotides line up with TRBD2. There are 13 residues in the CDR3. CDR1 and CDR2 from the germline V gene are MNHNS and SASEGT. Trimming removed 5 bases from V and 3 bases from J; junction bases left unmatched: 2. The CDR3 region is CASSHSGKETQYF. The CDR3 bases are TGTGCCAGCAGTCATAGCGGGAAAGAGACCCAGTACTTC.

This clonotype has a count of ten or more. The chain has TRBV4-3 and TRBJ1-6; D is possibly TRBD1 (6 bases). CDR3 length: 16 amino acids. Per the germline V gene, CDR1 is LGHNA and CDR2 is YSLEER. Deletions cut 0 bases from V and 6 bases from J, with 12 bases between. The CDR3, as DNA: TGCGCCAGCAGCCAAGAGGCGGGGGCGAGTAATTCACCCCTCCACTTT. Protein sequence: CASSQEAGASNSPLHF.

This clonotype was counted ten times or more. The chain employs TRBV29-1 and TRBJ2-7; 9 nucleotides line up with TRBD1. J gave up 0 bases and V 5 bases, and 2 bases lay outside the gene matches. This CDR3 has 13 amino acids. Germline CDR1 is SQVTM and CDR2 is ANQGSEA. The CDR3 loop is CSVPGQGSYEQYF. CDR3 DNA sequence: TGCAGCGTTCCGGGACAGGGCTCCTACGAGCAGTACTTC.

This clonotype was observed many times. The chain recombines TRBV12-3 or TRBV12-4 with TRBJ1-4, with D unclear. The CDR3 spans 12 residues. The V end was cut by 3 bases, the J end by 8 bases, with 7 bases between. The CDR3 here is CASSFVAEKLFF. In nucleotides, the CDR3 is TGTGCCAGCAGTTTTGTGGCAGAAAAACTGTTTTTT.

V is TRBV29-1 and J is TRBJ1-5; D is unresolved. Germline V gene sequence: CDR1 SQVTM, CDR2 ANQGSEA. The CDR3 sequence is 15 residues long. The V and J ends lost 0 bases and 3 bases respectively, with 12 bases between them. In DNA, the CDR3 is TGCAGCGTTGAAGACTCGGGGTTGAACAATCAGCCCCAGCATTTT. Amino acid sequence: CSVEDSGLNNQPQHF.

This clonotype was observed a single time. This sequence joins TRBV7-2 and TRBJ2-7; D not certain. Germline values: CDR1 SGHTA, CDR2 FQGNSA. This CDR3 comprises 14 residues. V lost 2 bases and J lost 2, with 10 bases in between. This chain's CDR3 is CASSLRQAAYEQYF. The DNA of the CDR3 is TGTGCCAGCAGCTTACGCCAGGCAGCCTACGAGCAGTACTTC.

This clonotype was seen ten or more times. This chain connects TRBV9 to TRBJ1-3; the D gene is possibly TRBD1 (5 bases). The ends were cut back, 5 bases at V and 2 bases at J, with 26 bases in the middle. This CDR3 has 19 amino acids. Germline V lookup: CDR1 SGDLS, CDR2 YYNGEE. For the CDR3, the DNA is TGTGCCAGCAGTTACCAAACCGGGACGCCCTCAGTGACTGGAAACACCATATATTTT. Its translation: CASSYQTGTPSVTGNTIYF.

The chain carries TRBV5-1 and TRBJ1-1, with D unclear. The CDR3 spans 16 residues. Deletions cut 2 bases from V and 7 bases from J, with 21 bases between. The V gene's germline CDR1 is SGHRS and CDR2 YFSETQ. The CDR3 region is CASSLLDFGSRSEAFF. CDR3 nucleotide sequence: TGCGCCAGCAGCTTATTGGATTTTGGTTCTAGGAGTGAAGCTTTCTTT.

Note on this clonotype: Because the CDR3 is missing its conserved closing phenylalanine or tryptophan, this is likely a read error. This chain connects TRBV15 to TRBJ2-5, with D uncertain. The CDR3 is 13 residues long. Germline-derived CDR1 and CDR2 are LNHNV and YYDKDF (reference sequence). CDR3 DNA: TGTGCCACCAGCAGAGATTCGGAAGAGACTCAGTACATC. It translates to CATSRDSEETQYI.

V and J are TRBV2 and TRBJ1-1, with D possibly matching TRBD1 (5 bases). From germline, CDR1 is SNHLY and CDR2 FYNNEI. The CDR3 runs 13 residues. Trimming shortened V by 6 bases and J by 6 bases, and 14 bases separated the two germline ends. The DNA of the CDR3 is TGTGCCAGCAGGGGACTTGGCACTGCTGAAGCTTTCTTT. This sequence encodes CASRGLGTAEAFF. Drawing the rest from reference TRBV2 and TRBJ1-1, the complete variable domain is EPEVTQTPSHQVTQMGQEVILRCVPISNHLYFYWYRQILGQKVEFLVSFYNNEISEKSEIFDDQFSVERPDGSNFTLKIRSTKLEDSAMYFCASRGLGTAEAFFGQGTRLTVV.

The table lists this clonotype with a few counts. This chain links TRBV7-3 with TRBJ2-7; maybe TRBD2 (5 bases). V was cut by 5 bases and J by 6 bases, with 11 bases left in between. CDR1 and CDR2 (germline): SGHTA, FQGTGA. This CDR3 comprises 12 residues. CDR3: CASSLDSGEQYF. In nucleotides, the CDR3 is TGTGCCAGCAGCCTGGACTCGGGCGAGCAGTACTTC.

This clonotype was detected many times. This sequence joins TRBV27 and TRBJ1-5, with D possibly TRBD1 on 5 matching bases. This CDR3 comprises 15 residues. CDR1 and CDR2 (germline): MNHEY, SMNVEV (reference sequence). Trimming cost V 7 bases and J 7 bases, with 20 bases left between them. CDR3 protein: CASNKRGPGKQPQHF. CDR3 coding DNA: TGTGCCAGCAACAAAAGGGGACCGGGAAAACAGCCCCAGCATTTT.

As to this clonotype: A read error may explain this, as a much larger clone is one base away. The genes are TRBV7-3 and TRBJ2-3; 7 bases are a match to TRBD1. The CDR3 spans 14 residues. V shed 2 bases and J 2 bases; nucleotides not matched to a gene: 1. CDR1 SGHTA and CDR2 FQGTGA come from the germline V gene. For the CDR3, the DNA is TGTGCCAGCAGCTTAGACAGGGACACAGATACGCAGTATTTT. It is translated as CASSLDRDTDTQYF.

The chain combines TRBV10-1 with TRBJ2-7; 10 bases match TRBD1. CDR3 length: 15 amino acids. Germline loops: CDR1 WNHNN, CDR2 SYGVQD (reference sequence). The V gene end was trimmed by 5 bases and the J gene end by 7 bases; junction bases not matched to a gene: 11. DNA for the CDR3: TGCGCCAGCAGTTTTTCTACCGGGACAGGGGTGGAGCAGTACTTC. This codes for CASSFSTGTGVEQYF.

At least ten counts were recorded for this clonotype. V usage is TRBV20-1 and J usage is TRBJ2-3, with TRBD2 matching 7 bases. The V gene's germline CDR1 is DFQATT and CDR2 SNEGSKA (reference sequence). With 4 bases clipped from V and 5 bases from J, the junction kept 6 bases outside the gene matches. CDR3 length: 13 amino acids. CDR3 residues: CSAIGGGLDTQYF. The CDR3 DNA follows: TGCAGTGCTATTGGGGGGGGGTTAGATACGCAGTATTTT.

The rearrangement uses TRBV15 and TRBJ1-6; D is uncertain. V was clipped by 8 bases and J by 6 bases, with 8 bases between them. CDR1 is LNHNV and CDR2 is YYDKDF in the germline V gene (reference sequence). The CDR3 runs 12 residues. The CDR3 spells CATRLSNSPLHF. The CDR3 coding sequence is TGTGCCACCCGGCTGTCTAATTCACCCCTCCACTTT. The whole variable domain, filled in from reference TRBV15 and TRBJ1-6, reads DAMVIQNPRYQVTQFGKPVTLSCSQTLNHNVMYWYQQKSSQAPKLLFHYYDKDFNNEADTPDNFQSRRPNTSFCFLDIRSPGLGDTAMYLCATRLSNSPLHFGNGTRLTVT.

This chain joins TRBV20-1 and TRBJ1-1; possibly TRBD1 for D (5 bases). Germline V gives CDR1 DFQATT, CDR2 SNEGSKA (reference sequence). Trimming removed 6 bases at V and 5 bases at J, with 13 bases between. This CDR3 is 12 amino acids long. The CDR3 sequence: CSASRAETEAFF. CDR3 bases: TGCAGTGCAAGCAGGGCAGAAACTGAAGCTTTCTTT.

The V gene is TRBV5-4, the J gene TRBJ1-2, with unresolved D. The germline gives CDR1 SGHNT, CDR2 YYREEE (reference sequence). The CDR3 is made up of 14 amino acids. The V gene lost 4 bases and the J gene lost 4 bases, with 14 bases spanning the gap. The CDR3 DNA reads TGTGCCAGCAGCACCGAGCTCCTAGCCTATGGCTACACCTTC. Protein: CASSTELLAYGYTF.

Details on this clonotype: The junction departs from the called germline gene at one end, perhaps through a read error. CDR3 in amino acids: CASSQEGVGRGEYEQCF. The CDR3 bases are TGTGCCAGCAGCCAAGAAGGGGTTGGCAGGGGGGAATACGAGCAGTGCTTC. The chain combines TRBV3-1 with TRBJ2-7; tentatively, D is TRBD1 (7 bases). CDR3 length: 17 residues. Germline V gene sequence: CDR1 LGHDT, CDR2 YNNKEL (reference sequence).